This T cell receptor beta chain was captured by sequencing in a study of tumor-infiltrating lymphocytes in primary liver carcinoma (dated by TCRdb to about 2017). Study-wide context: Between late 2015 and March 2016, about five patients in China with histopathologically diagnosed primary liver carcinoma had their tumors surgically resected. Hepatocellular carcinoma (four) or combined HCC and intrahepatic cholangiocarcinoma (one) was present in the five patients, who were three men and two women aged 30 to 69 years. The five patients had tumors staged T1-T3 N0M0, with maximum diameters ranging from roughly 4 to 10 cm. Roughly 3.5 to 7.13 million productive TCRbeta reads were obtained per sample, and no significant difference in read depth was found between tissue types. For each liver tumor, the study sampled five regions along with adjacent normal tissue and blood, and applied TCRbeta repertoire sequencing, expression microarrays and whole-exome sequencing. A total of 35 or so specimens from 5 patients went through TCRbeta repertoire sequencing, namely 25 tumor regions, 5 adjacent noncancerous liver tissues and 5 peripheral blood samples. High reproducibility was observed for the technical replicate repertoires, with mean shared-clone rates approximately 0.9 and correlation coefficients above 0.95.

Including the terminal cysteine and phenylalanine, the CDR3 comprises 15 residues. Only CDR3 DNA remains: 45 bases, in frame from the first base. The germline V gene supplies CDR1 ENHRY and CDR2 SYGVKD. Using a constant-region primer and ProtoScript II reverse transcriptase, TCRbeta-specific cDNA was reverse-transcribed from about 460 ng total RNA. Three nested multiplex PCR rounds, following a slightly modified ARM-PCR procedure, were used to build the TCRbeta libraries. The first two PCR rounds used multiplex TRBV1-TRBV30 forward primers with a Cbeta reverse primer, each for 10 cycles. Sample barcodes and Illumina adapters were added in a final 25-cycle PCR using Deep VentR polymerase. Before sequencing, amplicons of 200-500 bp were gel-purified using a QIAquick gel extraction kit. An Illumina HiSeq 2500 was used to sequence the TCRbeta amplicons with 250-bp paired-end reads. As for how the authors treated the data: To recover full CDR3 sequences, reads were quality-trimmed using Trimmomatic v0.33 and paired reads were then merged using FLASH v1.2.11. V, D and J germline segments were assigned to the rearranged TCRbeta sequences by MiGEC v1.2.1b. VDJtools v1.0.0 computed clonotype statistics and Shannon-Wiener diversity indices. To reduce sampling bias, subsequent analyses other than the diversity analysis used only the 250 most abundant clonotypes in each sample. TCRdb reanalyzed the raw reads on its own, using fastp at Q25 for trimming and MiXCR for clone calling, and kept in-frame beta chains. Under each unique CDR3 protein, matching rows form one entry showing the most common genes and DNA. The V and J calls come from TCRdb's annotation, not from the publication. Present in this sample are approximately 330,000 distinct CDR3 sequences, approximately 64% of which were seen just once. The top ten clonotypes cover about 6.1% of the sample.

What the research found in general, with its limitations: Repertoire overlap was found to be higher between tumor regions (mean approximately 35%) than between tumor-adjacent (approximately 17%) or tumor-blood (approximately 15%) pairs, consistent with antigen-driven expansion. Only the TCR beta chain was sequenced, which likely underestimates true repertoire diversity because unpaired alpha chains were not captured. Since the samples were bulk and unsorted, there was no way to compare CD4+ and CD8+ T cell repertoires. Compared with blood, tumors had a significantly larger share of the repertoire taken up by the top 250 clones (p = 0.039). Only a few patients were included in the study, and the authors note that the findings should be validated in a larger study.

In the case of this clonotype: Its antigen remains undetermined. A junction boundary mismatches the germline segment, possibly from a read error.

Blood RNA was extracted from unsorted whole blood with TRIzol reagent; germline DNA came from the DNeasy Blood & Tissue kit. Chronic HBV infection was present in the patients, and the patients were treatment-naive at sampling. Before surgery, about 4 milliliters of peripheral blood were collected into K2EDTA tubes. The material sequenced was peripheral blood. Recombination linked TRBV10-3 to TRBJ2-3; 7 nucleotides in the junction match TRBD2. This TCR was recovered from a man aged 35 to 55 with primary liver carcinoma and hepatitis B virus infection. The CDR3 corresponds to CVINEWEGNADTQYF. The nucleotides are TGTGTCATCAACGAGTGGGAGGGAAATGCGGATACGCAGTATTTT.